The sequence of this T cell receptor beta chain was determined in a study of vaccination and CD4 T cells after COVID-19. Overall study: Convalescent patients were SARS-CoV-2 positive by nasal swab PCR; several mild, one severe. Between diagnosis and the drawing of post-COVID samples lay a median roughly 100 days (range 35 to 161). General study results and limits: Median SARS-CoV-2-reactive clonotype numbers went from roughly 19 to 38; this increase was not significant.

The V gene lost 4 bases and the J gene lost 5 bases, with 12 bases spanning the gap. The CDR3 extends over 14 amino acids. Germline CDR1 MDHEN, CDR2 SYDVKM. Using its own MiXCR run on the PCR reads, TCRdb lists one record per CDR3 protein. The repertoire holds about 24,000 distinct CDR3 sequences, with under 65% as singletons. Comments on this clonotype: The antigen is undetermined.

The chain recombines TRBV28 with TRBJ1-5; D may be TRBD1 (6 bases). This material consisted of CD4+ T cells from blood, taken before SARS-CoV-2 vaccination. This clonotype was obtained from a human donor who had recovered from COVID-19. The CDR3 protein is CASSSPGADQPQHF. The CDR3, as DNA: TGTGCCAGCAGTTCCCCGGGGGCGGATCAGCCCCAGCATTTT.